This TCR beta chain was documented in a study of cytomegalovirus exposure and HLA in healthy donors. In regard to this clone: Its matching antigen is unknown.

General study points: In a later analysis, first-cohort TCR clusters were found to tend to co-occur in the 95 to 150 validation repertoires. TCR sequences were mostly rare, though some public TCRs occurred in many donors.

The CDR3 runs to 13 residues. Germline assignment: CDR1 MNHEY and CDR2 SVGAGI. Trimming took 2 bases from V and 5 from J; bases not matched to a gene: 2. Measured with immunoSEQ multiplex PCR; TCRdb has only the in-frame clones, and not every one. In the table there are 250,000 to 350,000 clones, around nine tenths of which are singletons. This receptor was obtained from a young woman in good health and CMV-seronegative. The chain links TRBV6-5 to TRBJ1-1, with 7 bases identical to TRBD1. Sequencing used PBMCs. For the CDR3, the DNA is TGTGCCAGCAGTTACACAGGGGTTACTGAAGCTTTCTTT. It specifies CASSYTGVTEAFF.